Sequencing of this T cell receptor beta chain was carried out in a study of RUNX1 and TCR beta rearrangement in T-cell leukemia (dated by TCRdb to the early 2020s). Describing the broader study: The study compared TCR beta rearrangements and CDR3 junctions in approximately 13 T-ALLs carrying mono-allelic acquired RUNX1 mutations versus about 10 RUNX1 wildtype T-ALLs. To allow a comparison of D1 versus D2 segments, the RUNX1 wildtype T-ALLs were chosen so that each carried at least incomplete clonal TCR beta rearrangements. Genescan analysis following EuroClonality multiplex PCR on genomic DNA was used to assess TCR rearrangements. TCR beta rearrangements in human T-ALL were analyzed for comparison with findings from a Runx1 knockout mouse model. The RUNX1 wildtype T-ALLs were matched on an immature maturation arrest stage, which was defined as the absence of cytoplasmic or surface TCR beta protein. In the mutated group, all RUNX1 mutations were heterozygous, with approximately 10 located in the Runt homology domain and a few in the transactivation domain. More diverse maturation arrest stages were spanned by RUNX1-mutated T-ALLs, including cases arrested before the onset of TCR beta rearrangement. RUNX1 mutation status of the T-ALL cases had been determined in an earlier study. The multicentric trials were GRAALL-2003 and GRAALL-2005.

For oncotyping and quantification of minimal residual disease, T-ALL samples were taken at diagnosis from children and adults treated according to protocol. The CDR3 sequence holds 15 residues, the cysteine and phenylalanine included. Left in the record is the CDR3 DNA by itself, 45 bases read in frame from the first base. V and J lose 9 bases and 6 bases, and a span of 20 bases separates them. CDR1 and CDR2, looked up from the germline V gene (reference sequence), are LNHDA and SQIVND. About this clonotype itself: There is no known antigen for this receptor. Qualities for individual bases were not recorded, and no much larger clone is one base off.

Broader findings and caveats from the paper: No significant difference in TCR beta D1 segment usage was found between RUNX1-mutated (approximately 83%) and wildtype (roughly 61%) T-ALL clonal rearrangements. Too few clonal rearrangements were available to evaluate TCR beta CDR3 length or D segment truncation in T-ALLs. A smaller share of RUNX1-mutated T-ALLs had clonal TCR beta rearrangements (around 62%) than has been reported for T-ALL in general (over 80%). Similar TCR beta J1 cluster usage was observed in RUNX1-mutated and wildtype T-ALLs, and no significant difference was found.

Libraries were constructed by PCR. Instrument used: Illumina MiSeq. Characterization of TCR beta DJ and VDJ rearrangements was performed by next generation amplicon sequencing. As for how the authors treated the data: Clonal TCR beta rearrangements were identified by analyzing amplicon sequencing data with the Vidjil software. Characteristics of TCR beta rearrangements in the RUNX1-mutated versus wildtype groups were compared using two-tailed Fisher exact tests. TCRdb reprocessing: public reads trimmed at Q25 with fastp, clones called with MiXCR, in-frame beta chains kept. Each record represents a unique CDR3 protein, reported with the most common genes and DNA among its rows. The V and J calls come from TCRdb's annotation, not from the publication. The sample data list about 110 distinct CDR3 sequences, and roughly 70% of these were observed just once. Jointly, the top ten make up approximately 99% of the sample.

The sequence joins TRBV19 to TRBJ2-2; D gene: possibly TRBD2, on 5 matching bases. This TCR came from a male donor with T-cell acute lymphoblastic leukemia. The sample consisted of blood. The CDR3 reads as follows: CASQGGSVESGELFF. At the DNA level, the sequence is TGTGCCAGCCAAGGAGGTAGCGTCGAGTCCGGGGAGCTGTTTTTT.